A single sample gave rise to the 25 T cell receptor beta chains below, sequenced in a study of chemoradiotherapy in HPV16-positive cancers. Sequenced by immunoSEQ multiplex PCR; TCRdb stores in-frame clones only, minus some. This sample has 13,000 to 15,000 clones, with around 88% found just once. The input for sequencing was blood, taken from a patient who underwent chemoradiotherapy. These receptors originate from a human donor with HPV-associated anogenital cancer.

The chain has TRBV5-5 and TRBJ1-3; 8 nucleotides match TRBD1. CDR3 length: 17 amino acids. Unmatched junction bases numbered 11, after V lost 4 bases and J lost 2 bases. Germline values: CDR1 SGHKS, CDR2 YYEKEE (reference sequence). The CDR3 DNA follows: TGTGCCAGCAGCCTCGAGGGGCAGGGGGCAACTGGAAACACCATATATTTT. Protein sequence: CASSLEGQGATGNTIYF.

The chain employs TRBV27 and TRBJ1-4, with D uncertain. Germline V gene sequence: CDR1 MNHEY, CDR2 SMNVEV (reference sequence). Trimming removed 8 bases at V and 4 bases at J, with 14 bases between. The CDR3 is made up of 14 amino acids. CDR3 sequence reads: CASRVGSRNEKLFF. The CDR3 region has the DNA TGTGCCAGCCGGGTGGGGAGCCGTAATGAAAAACTGTTTTTT.

This clone was picked up one time. The CDR3 nucleotides are TGTGCCAGCAGTTTATATCCAGGGGTTTTTCTCCACTTT. Its protein is CASSLYPGVFLHF. The chain combines TRBV27 with TRBJ1-6, with D perhaps TRBD1 (6 bases). The ends were cut back, 1 base at V and 16 bases at J, with 14 bases in the middle. The CDR3 runs to 13 residues. In germline, CDR1 is MNHEY, CDR2 SMNVEV (reference sequence).

The rearrangement uses TRBV30 and TRBJ2-7; D gene uncertain. The germline V and J ends were trimmed by 2 bases and 3 bases, with 14 bases remaining between them. Per the germline V gene, CDR1 is GTSNPN and CDR2 is SVGIG (reference sequence). This CDR3 is built from 14 residues. DNA of the CDR3: TGTGCCTGGAGTTCCGTAGGGCCGTTCTACGAGCAGTACTTC. Translation gives CAWSSVGPFYEQYF.

The rearrangement uses TRBV27 and TRBJ2-2, with a weak D call TRBD2 (5 bases). The CDR3 length is 15 residues. V was cut by 4 bases and J by 2 bases, with 11 bases left in between. Per germline, CDR1 MNHEY and CDR2 SMNVEV (reference sequence). The CDR3 region is CASSYLASNTGELFF. CDR3 nucleotides: TGTGCCAGCAGTTACTTAGCGAGTAACACCGGGGAGCTGTTTTTT.

This clone was detected once. The chain joins TRBV28 to TRBJ1-6; TRBD1 agrees at 7 bases. The trim removed 4 bases at V and 7 bases at J, leaving 10 bases unmatched. Germline values: CDR1 MDHEN, CDR2 SYDVKM. The CDR3 runs 16 residues. The CDR3 bases are TGTGCCAGCAGTTGGTCCGAGGGGGCCGCGAATTCACCCCTCCACTTT. It specifies CASSWSEGAANSPLHF. Using reference TRBV28 and TRBJ1-6 for the parts outside the CDR3, the full variable domain is DVKVTQSSRYLVKRTGEKVFLECVQDMDHENMFWYRQDPGLGLRLIYFSYDVKMKEKGDIPEGYSVSREKKERFSLILESASTNQTSMYLCASSWSEGAANSPLHFGNGTRLTVT.

This chain uses TRBV6-5 with TRBJ2-7; D is possibly TRBD1 (6 bases). Germline V gene data show CDR1 as MNHEY and CDR2 as SVGAGI. The CDR3 runs 14 residues. Trimming took 5 bases from V and 0 from J, leaving 11 bases between them. The CDR3 loop is CASSRTASSYEQYF. CDR3 nucleotide sequence: TGTGCCAGCAGTAGGACAGCTAGCTCCTACGAGCAGTACTTC.

The V call is TRBV4-2, the J call TRBJ1-3; perhaps TRBD1 as D (5 bases). This CDR3 is 19 amino acids long. CDR1 and CDR2 from the germline V gene are LGHNA and YNFKEQ. V was pared by 0 bases and J by 3 bases, with 21 bases between. CDR3 DNA sequence: TGTGCCAGCAGCCAAGATGTAGAGGCAGGGAGTACTCGTGGAAACACCATATATTTT. Translation gives CASSQDVEAGSTRGNTIYF.

The gene calls are TRBV30 and TRBJ1-1; 10 bases are shared with TRBD1. The CDR3 contains 21 residues. The V and J ends lost 3 bases and 0 bases, in that order; junction bases with no gene match: 22. Germline lookup yields CDR1 GTSNPN and CDR2 SVGIG (reference sequence). This CDR3 reads CAWSHQGGHTGTGEMNTEAFF. The CDR3 DNA follows: TGTGCCTGGAGCCACCAAGGGGGCCATACCGGGACAGGGGAGATGAACACTGAAGCTTTCTTT.

This rearrangement joins TRBV29-1 to TRBJ1-4; 7 nucleotides align to TRBD1. This CDR3 comprises 12 residues. Germline V gene sequence: CDR1 SQVTM, CDR2 ANQGSEA. This CDR3 is CSSRGVDEKLFF. The DNA of the CDR3 is TGCAGTTCCAGGGGGGTGGATGAAAAACTGTTTTTT.

V and J are TRBV30 and TRBJ1-2, with a weak D call TRBD1 (5 bases). The CDR3 spans 13 residues. Trimming left V 4 bases short and J 4 bases short, with 13 bases between. Per the germline V gene, CDR1 is GTSNPN and CDR2 is SVGIG (reference sequence). The CDR3 loop is CAWTGGGAYGYTF. The CDR3 coding sequence is TGTGCCTGGACCGGAGGCGGGGCCTATGGCTACACCTTC.

The chain couples TRBV28 to TRBJ1-2, with D possibly matching TRBD1 (6 bases). Germline loops: CDR1 MDHEN, CDR2 SYDVKM. V was clipped by 5 bases and J by 8 bases, with 18 bases between them. This CDR3 has 14 amino acids. Here the CDR3 DNA reads TGTGCCAGCAGTAGCTCTATGGGGGCGCGAGGCTACACCTTC. It translates to CASSSSMGARGYTF.

The rearrangement links TRBV14 to TRBJ2-7, with D perhaps matching TRBD2 (6 bases). Per the germline V gene, CDR1 is SGHDN and CDR2 is FVKESK. This CDR3 region has 16 residues. The germline V and J ends were trimmed by 3 bases and 3 bases, with 18 bases remaining between them. The CDR3 region has the DNA TGTGCCAGCAGCCACGGAGGGTGGACTACAGTCTACGAGCAGTACTTC. Translation gives CASSHGGWTTVYEQYF.

The rearrangement links TRBV19 to TRBJ2-7, with D perhaps given as TRBD1 or TRBD2 (6 bases each). Germline-derived CDR1 and CDR2 are LNHDA and SQIVND (reference sequence). This CDR3 is built from 15 residues. Trimming took off 5 bases at V and 6 bases at J, with 20 bases between the two ends. The CDR3 DNA sequence: TGTGCCAGTAGTTTCACAGGGCCGGGGGCTACCGAGCAGTACTTC. It yields the protein CASSFTGPGATEQYF.

This clone was seen only a few times. This sequence joins TRBV6-1 and TRBJ1-5, with D unresolved. Germline CDR1 MNHNS, CDR2 SASEGT. Trimming removed 3 bases at V and 4 bases at J, with 10 bases between. The CDR3 covers 14 residues. Here the CDR3 DNA reads TGTGCCAGCAGTGATTTGCACAAGAATCAGCCCCAGCATTTT. Encoded protein: CASSDLHKNQPQHF.

This clone occurred once. V and J are TRBV7-9 and TRBJ2-7; TRBD1 agrees at 8 bases. The CDR3 is 12 residues long. In germline, CDR1 is SEHNR, CDR2 FQNEAQ (reference sequence). The CDR3 region has the DNA TGTGCGACCTGGACAGGGCCCTACGAGCAGTACTTC. This translates into CATWTGPYEQYF.

The count of this clone is one. The V gene is TRBV11-2, the J gene TRBJ2-7, with TRBD2 matching over 11 bases. The trim removed 1 base at V and 3 bases at J, leaving 5 bases unmatched. Germline V gives CDR1 SGHAT, CDR2 FQNNGV. There are 16 residues in the CDR3. CDR3 nucleotides: TGTGCCAGCAGCTTAGTTCCAACTAGCGGGAGCTACGAGCAGTACTTC. Residues: CASSLVPTSGSYEQYF.

The chain is built from TRBV2 and TRBJ2-4, with 12 bases matching TRBD1. Losses at the gene ends were 8 bases for V and 7 bases for J; bases not matched to a gene: 9. Germline V gene data show CDR1 as SNHLY and CDR2 as FYNNEI. The CDR3 is made up of 15 amino acids. The CDR3 DNA reads as TGTGCCAGCGATAAAGACGGGACAGGGGGCAACATTCAGTACTTC. Its protein product is CASDKDGTGGNIQYF. The entire variable domain, with the rest obtained from reference TRBV2 and TRBJ2-4, is as follows: EPEVTQTPSHQVTQMGQEVILRCVPISNHLYFYWYRQILGQKVEFLVSFYNNEISEKSEIFDDQFSVERPDGSNFTLKIRSTKLEDSAMYFCASDKDGTGGNIQYFGAGTRLSVL.

This clone was recorded once. The chain is built from TRBV6-1 and TRBJ1-1; possibly TRBD1 for D (6 bases). CDR1 is MNHNS, CDR2 SASEGT, per germline. CDR3 length: 13 residues. Trimming removed 5 bases at V and 1 base at J, with 8 bases between. CDR3 in amino acids: CASSLGANTEAFF. The CDR3 nucleotides read TGTGCCAGCAGTTTGGGGGCGAACACTGAAGCTTTCTTT.

The chain has TRBV20-1 and TRBJ1-4, with D perhaps TRBD1 (5 bases). V lost 7 bases to trimming and J lost 10 bases, with 13 bases between them. The germline V gene encodes CDR1 DFQATT and CDR2 SNEGSKA (reference sequence). The CDR3 covers 11 residues. Here the CDR3 reads CSVPGGRKLFF. CDR3 bases: TGCAGTGTGCCTGGGGGGAGAAAACTGTTTTTT.

The chain carries TRBV10-1 and TRBJ2-7; D possibly corresponds to TRBD1 (5 bases). V lost 6 bases to trimming and J lost 2 bases, with 20 bases between them. Per germline, CDR1 WNHNN and CDR2 SYGVQD (reference sequence). CDR3 length: 16 residues. The CDR3 sequence is CASSALPDTLPYEQYF. CDR3 DNA: TGCGCCAGCAGCGCCCTTCCGGACACATTACCCTACGAGCAGTACTTC.

This clone was picked up a small number of times. The V and J genes are TRBV6-5 and TRBJ1-2; 7 bases agree with TRBD1. This CDR3 region has 16 residues. J was trimmed by 4 bases and V by 0 bases; bases with no gene match: 8. The V gene's germline CDR1 is MNHEY and CDR2 SVGAGI. This chain's CDR3 is CASSYSYTGVSYGYTF. CDR3 DNA: TGTGCCAGCAGTTACTCCTACACAGGGGTTAGCTATGGCTACACCTTC.

The genes are TRBV27 and TRBJ1-5; D gene ambiguous. The CDR3 contains 15 residues. Germline values: CDR1 MNHEY, CDR2 SMNVEV (reference sequence). V was shortened by 3 bases and J by 5 bases, with 14 bases between the two germline ends. CDR3 DNA: TGTGCCAGCAGTTTGTATTTTTCGGGCGATCAGCCCCAGCATTTT. It translates to CASSLYFSGDQPQHF.

The chain employs TRBV6-4 and TRBJ2-1; tentatively, D is TRBD2 (6 bases). CDR3 size: 15 residues. V dropped 3 bases and J dropped 7 bases, with 16 bases sitting between them. Germline CDR1 is MRHNA and CDR2 is SNTAGT. For the CDR3, the DNA is TGTGCCAGCAGTGAAAAACCGGGAGAAAGTAATGAGCAGTTCTTC. This gives the protein CASSEKPGESNEQFF.

The chain joins TRBV5-1 to TRBJ2-3; 13 nucleotides agree with TRBD2. Trimming took 0 bases from V and 11 from J; bases not matched to a gene: 9. CDR3 length: 16 amino acids. The germline CDR1 and CDR2 sequences are SGHRS and YFSETQ. CDR3 protein: CASSLAGLAGDAMQYF. CDR3 nucleotides: TGCGCCAGCAGCTTGGCTGGACTAGCGGGGGACGCAATGCAGTATTTT. The full variable domain, rest sourced from reference TRBV5-1 and TRBJ2-3, is KAGVTQTPRYLIKTRGQQVTLSCSPISGHRSVSWYQQTPGQGLQFLFEYFSETQRNKGNFPGRFSGRQFSNSRSEMNVSTLELGDSALYLCASSLAGLAGDAMQYFGPGTRLTVL.